Each of the 22 T cell receptor beta chains below was sequenced from the same sample in a study of blood T cell repertoires in COVID-19. Assay used: immunoSEQ multiplex PCR; TCRdb lists only in-frame clones, some missing. The sample has 300,000 or so clones; roughly nine tenths are singletons. Material: PBMCs or T cells enriched from blood (not recorded which). All receptors derive from a woman in her 30s who had recovered from COVID-19.

V usage is TRBV4-1 and J usage is TRBJ1-2; weak D call: TRBD1 (5 bases). This CDR3 is 15 amino acids long. V lost 1 base and J lost 5, with 14 bases in between. Germline CDR1 reads MGHRA; CDR2 reads YSYEKL. Here the CDR3 DNA reads TGCGCCAGCAGCCAAGTCGGGGGGGACCCTTATGGCTACACCTTC. Translated: CASSQVGGDPYGYTF.

Comments on this clone: The sample has other DNA sequences that encode this CDR3 too. The chain recombines TRBV2 with TRBJ1-1, with D maybe TRBD1 (5 bases). The CDR3 runs to 13 residues. Germline V gives CDR1 SNHLY, CDR2 FYNNEI. Deletions cut 4 bases from V and 1 base from J, with 7 bases between. CDR3 in amino acids: CASSVGQNTEAFF. The CDR3 region has the DNA TGTGCCAGCAGTGTGGGGCAGAACACTGAAGCTTTCTTT.

This chain connects TRBV7-8 to TRBJ1-2; 10 nucleotides agree with TRBD1. V lost 4 bases, J lost 7 bases, and 9 bases stayed unmatched. The CDR3 consists of 15 residues. Germline-derived CDR1 and CDR2 are SGHVS and FQNEAQ. In DNA form, the CDR3 reads TGTGCCAGCAGCTCGTCGGACAGGGGGTACCTTGGCTACACCTTC. It is translated as CASSSSDRGYLGYTF.

The gene calls are TRBV10-3 and TRBJ1-6; 7 bases line up with TRBD1. V shed 11 bases and J 7 bases; nucleotides not matched to a gene: 11. This CDR3 spans 14 amino acids. Germline CDR1 reads ENHRY; CDR2 reads SYGVKD. The CDR3 DNA reads TGTGCCCGCTGGGCCGGGACAGCAAATTCACCCCTCCACTTT. This translates into CARWAGTANSPLHF.

The chain employs TRBV10-1 and TRBJ1-5, with 10 bases identical to TRBD1. V lost 10 bases and J lost 1; bases outside the gene matches: 16. CDR1 WNHNN and CDR2 SYGVQD come from the germline V gene (reference sequence). The CDR3 consists of 18 residues. CDR3 protein: CANKTGGESMGSNQPQHF. In DNA form, the CDR3 reads TGCGCCAACAAGACAGGGGGCGAATCTATGGGGAGCAATCAGCCCCAGCATTTT.

This clone showed up just a few times. This sequence joins TRBV3-1 (or the pseudogene TRBV3-2) and TRBJ1-1, with D possibly TRBD1 on 6 matching bases. This CDR3 region has 15 residues. Germline-derived CDR1 and CDR2 are LGHDT and YNNKEL (reference sequence). Trimming shortened V by 2 bases and J by 4 bases, and 14 bases separated the two germline ends. The CDR3 spells CASSQRTQGGTEAFF. The CDR3 coding sequence is TGTGCCAGCAGCCAAAGGACCCAAGGGGGCACTGAAGCTTTCTTT.

This rearrangement joins TRBV9 to TRBJ2-5; D possibly corresponds to TRBD1 (6 bases). The CDR3 is 15 residues long. Between the trimmed V and J ends, which lost 0 bases and 3 bases, there was a span of 12 bases. Per germline, CDR1 SGDLS and CDR2 YYNGEE. The CDR3 loop reads CASSVGTVKEETQYF. The CDR3, as DNA: TGTGCCAGCAGCGTAGGGACAGTAAAAGAAGAGACCCAGTACTTC.

V gene TRBV30 combines with J gene TRBJ1-2; 11 positions agree with TRBD1. Germline V CDR1 and CDR2: GTSNPN, SVGIG (reference sequence). The CDR3 loop spans 14 amino acids. V shed 5 bases and J 6 bases; nucleotides not matched to a gene: 8. The CDR3 DNA is TGTGCCTGGTCCCCCGGACAGGGGGCTCATGGCTACACCTTC. Residues: CAWSPGQGAHGYTF.

The V call is TRBV6-1, the J call TRBJ2-3; D gene ambiguous. The CDR3 sequence is 15 residues long. Trimming left V 4 bases short and J 4 bases short, with 15 bases between. Per germline, CDR1 MNHNS and CDR2 SASEGT. CDR3 amino acids: CASSGSRVVADTQYF. CDR3 sequence (DNA): TGTGCCAGCAGTGGCTCCCGGGTTGTGGCAGATACGCAGTATTTT.

J is TRBJ1-1 and V is TRBV19; possibly TRBD1 for D (5 bases). The germline gives CDR1 LNHDA, CDR2 SQIVND (reference sequence). V was cut by 1 base and J by 4 bases, with 10 bases left in between. The length of the CDR3 is 14 residues. The CDR3 loop is CASSIAGSGTEAFF. The DNA of the CDR3 is TGTGCCAGTAGTATAGCAGGGTCGGGCACTGAAGCTTTCTTT.

This clone was counted once. The J gene is TRBJ2-5, the V gene TRBV7-9; D not certain. The V gene's germline CDR1 is SEHNR and CDR2 FQNEAQ (reference sequence). This CDR3 has 12 residues. V lost 6 bases and J lost 4, with 9 bases in between. Here the CDR3 DNA reads TGTGCCAGCAGGATAGCCGGAGAGACCCAGTACTTC. Translating it yields CASRIAGETQYF.

This sequence joins TRBV5-1 and TRBJ2-7; 9 nucleotides line up with TRBD1. The CDR3 runs 16 residues. Germline V gene data show CDR1 as SGHRS and CDR2 as YFSETQ. V dropped 5 bases and J dropped 6; count of bases not matched to a gene: 15. CDR3 protein: CASRSNPGQGGGEQYF. The CDR3 DNA is TGCGCCAGCAGATCGAATCCGGGACAGGGAGGGGGCGAGCAGTACTTC.

The chain recombines TRBV19 with TRBJ2-2, with 15 bases identical to TRBD2. This CDR3 is 18 amino acids long. The J segment lost 2 bases and the V segment lost 3 bases, leaving 4 bases of the junction unmatched. Germline V CDR1 and CDR2: LNHDA, SQIVND (reference sequence). CDR3 in DNA: TGTGCCAGTAGTATGGGACTAGCGGGGGGCCTAAACACCGGGGAGCTGTTTTTT. It codes for CASSMGLAGGLNTGELFF. The variable domain in full, completed from reference TRBV19 and TRBJ2-2, reads DGGITQSPKYLFRKEGQNVTLSCEQNLNHDAMYWYRQDPGQGLRLIYYSQIVNDFQKGDIAEGYSVSREKKESFPLTVTSAQKNPTAFYLCASSMGLAGGLNTGELFFGEGSRLTVL.

CDR3 in DNA: TGTGCCAGCTCAGGCGGGACCACCGGGGAGCTGTTTTTT. It encodes CASSGGTTGELFF. The V gene is TRBV18, the J gene TRBJ2-2, with D maybe TRBD2 (6 bases). The V end lost 5 bases, the J end lost 4 bases, and 8 bases lay between the germline ends. The CDR3 is 13 amino acids. Germline-derived CDR1 and CDR2 are KGHSH and LQKENI. The full variable domain, its missing parts supplied by reference TRBV18 and TRBJ2-2, is NAGVMQNPRHLVRRRGQEARLRCSPMKGHSHVYWYRQLPEEGLKFMVYLQKENIIDESGMPKERFSAEFPKEGPSILRIQQVVRGDSAAYFCASSGGTTGELFFGEGSRLTVL.

The J gene is TRBJ1-1, the V gene TRBV28; no reliable D call. Germline-derived CDR1 and CDR2 are MDHEN and SYDVKM. The V end lost 4 bases, the J end lost 1 base, and 13 bases lay between the germline ends. The CDR3 is made up of 15 amino acids. The CDR3 nucleotides are TGTGCCAGCAGTTCCCCCGGTCGGGGGAACACTGAAGCTTTCTTT. It yields the protein CASSSPGRGNTEAFF.

The chain uses TRBV6-5 and TRBJ2-3, with D tentatively TRBD2 (5 bases). The CDR3 loop spans 13 amino acids. V was clipped by 6 bases and J by 8 bases, with 15 bases between them. Per the germline V gene, CDR1 is MNHEY and CDR2 is SVGAGI. DNA for the CDR3: TGTGCCAGCAGGCCGACGGCTGCGGGTACGCAGTATTTT. Translation: CASRPTAAGTQYF.

This clone was recorded once. The chain carries TRBV6-1 and TRBJ1-5; no clear D gene. Looked up from germline, CDR1 is MNHNS and CDR2 is SASEGT. Trimming left V 0 bases short and J 5 bases short, with 11 bases between. This CDR3 spans 15 amino acids. The CDR3 here is CASSEALTTDQPQHF. As DNA, the CDR3 is TGTGCCAGCAGTGAAGCGCTAACTACCGATCAGCCCCAGCATTTT.

The V gene is TRBV2, the J gene TRBJ1-2, with D hard to call. The CDR3 contains 15 residues. The V end was cut by 6 bases, the J end by 3 bases, with 17 bases between. Per the germline V gene, CDR1 is SNHLY and CDR2 is FYNNEI. This CDR3 reads CASSRATGADYGYTF. The CDR3 DNA is TGTGCCAGCAGCCGGGCAACGGGAGCTGACTATGGCTACACCTTC.

The V call is TRBV15, the J call TRBJ1-2; D gene ambiguous. Germline-derived CDR1 and CDR2 are LNHNV and YYDKDF (reference sequence). The CDR3 runs to 15 residues. V was cut by 1 base and J by 5 bases, with 14 bases left in between. In DNA form, the CDR3 reads TGTGCCACCAGCAGAGGGGAGCAGGCTAGATATGGCTACACCTTC. It encodes CATSRGEQARYGYTF.

The chain recombines TRBV30 with TRBJ1-6, with TRBD1 matching 8 bases. V was pared by 7 bases and J by 6 bases, with 11 bases of the junction left unmatched. The length of the CDR3 is 15 residues. In germline, CDR1 is GTSNPN, CDR2 SVGIG (reference sequence). The CDR3 here is CALEHRGGPNSPLHF. The CDR3 DNA is TGTGCCTTGGAGCACAGGGGGGGTCCTAATTCACCCCTCCACTTT.

This chain links TRBV24-1 with TRBJ1-5, with a tentative D call TRBD1 (5 bases). Trimming left V 4 bases short and J 5 bases short, with 14 bases between. Germline CDR1 and CDR2: KGHDR and SFDVKD. CDR3 size: 15 residues. Here the CDR3 DNA reads TGTGCCACCAGTGACCACGGGACGGGGGATCAGCCCCAGCATTTT. The encoded protein is CATSDHGTGDQPQHF.

This chain uses TRBV5-4 with TRBJ1-4, with TRBD1 identical over 8 bases. CDR1 and CDR2 from the germline V gene are SGHNT and YYREEE (reference sequence). After removal of 4 bases from V and 5 bases from J, the junction contained 4 bases not matched to a gene. The CDR3 runs 14 residues. CDR3 protein: CASSVGQANEKLFF. The CDR3, as DNA: TGTGCCAGCAGCGTGGGACAGGCCAATGAAAAACTGTTTTTT.